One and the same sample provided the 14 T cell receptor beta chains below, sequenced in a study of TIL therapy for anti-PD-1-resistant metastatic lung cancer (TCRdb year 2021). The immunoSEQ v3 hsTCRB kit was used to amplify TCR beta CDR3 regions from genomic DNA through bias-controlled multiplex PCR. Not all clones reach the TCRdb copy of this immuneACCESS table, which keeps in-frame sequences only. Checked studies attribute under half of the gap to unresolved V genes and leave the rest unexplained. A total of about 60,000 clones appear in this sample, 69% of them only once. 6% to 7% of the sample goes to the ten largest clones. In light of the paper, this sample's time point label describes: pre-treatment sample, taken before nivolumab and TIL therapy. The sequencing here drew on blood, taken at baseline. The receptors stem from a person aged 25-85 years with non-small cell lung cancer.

As DNA, the CDR3 is TGTGCCAGCAGCCCCGTGGGCGAGCAGTACTTC. Amino acid sequence: CASSPVGEQYF. The chain employs TRBV7-8 and TRBJ2-7, with D unclear. The V end was cut by 5 bases, the J end by 6 bases, with 8 bases between. Germline-derived CDR1 and CDR2 are SGHVS and FQNEAQ. CDR3 length: 11 amino acids. Looking up the rest from reference TRBV7-8 and TRBJ2-7 gives the full variable domain: GAGVSQSPRYKVAKRGQDVALRCDPISGHVSLFWYQQALGQGPEFLTYFQNEAQLDKSGLPSDRFFAERPEGSVSTLKIQRTQQEDSAVYLCASSPVGEQYFGPGTRLTVT.

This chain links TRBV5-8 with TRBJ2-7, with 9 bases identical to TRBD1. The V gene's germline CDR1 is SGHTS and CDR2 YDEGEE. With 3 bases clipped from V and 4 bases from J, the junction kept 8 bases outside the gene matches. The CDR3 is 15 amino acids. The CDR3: CASSWAGQGLYEQYF. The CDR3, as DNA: TGTGCCAGCAGCTGGGCGGGACAGGGTCTGTACGAGCAGTACTTC.

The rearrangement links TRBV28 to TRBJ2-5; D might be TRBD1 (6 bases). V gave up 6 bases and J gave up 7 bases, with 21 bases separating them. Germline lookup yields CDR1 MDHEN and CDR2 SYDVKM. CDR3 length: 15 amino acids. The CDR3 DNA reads TGTGCCAGCAGCCCCCCAGGGGCCCCCAAGAGGACCCAGTACTTC. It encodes CASSPPGAPKRTQYF.

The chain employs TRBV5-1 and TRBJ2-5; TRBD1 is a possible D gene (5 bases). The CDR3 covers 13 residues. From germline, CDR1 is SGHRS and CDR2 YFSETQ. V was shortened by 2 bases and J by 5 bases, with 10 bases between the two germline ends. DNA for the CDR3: TGCGCCAGCAGCTTTCAGGGTATGGAGACCCAGTACTTC. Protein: CASSFQGMETQYF.

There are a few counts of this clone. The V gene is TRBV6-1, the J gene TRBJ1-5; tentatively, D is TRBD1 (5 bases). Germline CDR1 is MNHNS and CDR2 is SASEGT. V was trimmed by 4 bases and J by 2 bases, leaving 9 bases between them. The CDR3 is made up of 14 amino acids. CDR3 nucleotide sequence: TGTGCCAGCAGTGTTGGGGGTGGCAATCAGCCCCAGCATTTT. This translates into CASSVGGGNQPQHF.

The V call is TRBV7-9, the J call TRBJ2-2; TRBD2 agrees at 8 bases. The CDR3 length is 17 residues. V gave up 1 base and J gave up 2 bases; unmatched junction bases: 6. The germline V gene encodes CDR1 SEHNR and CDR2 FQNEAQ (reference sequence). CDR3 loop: CASSLEGTRKNTGELFF. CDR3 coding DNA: TGTGCCAGCAGCTTAGAAGGGACTAGGAAAAACACCGGGGAGCTGTTTTTT.

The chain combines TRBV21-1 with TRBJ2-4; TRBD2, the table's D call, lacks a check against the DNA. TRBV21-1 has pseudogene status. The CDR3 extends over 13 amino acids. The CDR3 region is CASSKTSVDIQYF. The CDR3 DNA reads TGTGCCAGCAGCAAGACTAGTGTGGACATTCAGTACTTC.

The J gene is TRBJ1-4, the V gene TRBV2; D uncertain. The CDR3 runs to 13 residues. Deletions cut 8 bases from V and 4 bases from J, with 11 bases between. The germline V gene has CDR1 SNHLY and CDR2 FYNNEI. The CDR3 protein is CASGGLSNEKLFF. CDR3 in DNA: TGTGCCAGCGGCGGGCTTAGTAATGAAAAACTGTTTTTT.

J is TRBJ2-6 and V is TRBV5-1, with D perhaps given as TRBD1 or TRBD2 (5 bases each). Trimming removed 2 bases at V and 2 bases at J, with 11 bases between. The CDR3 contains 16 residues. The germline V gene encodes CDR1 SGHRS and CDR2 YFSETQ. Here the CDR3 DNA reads TGCGCCAGCAGCTTAGGATTGGGGGCTGGGGCCAACGTCCTGACTTTC. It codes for CASSLGLGAGANVLTF.

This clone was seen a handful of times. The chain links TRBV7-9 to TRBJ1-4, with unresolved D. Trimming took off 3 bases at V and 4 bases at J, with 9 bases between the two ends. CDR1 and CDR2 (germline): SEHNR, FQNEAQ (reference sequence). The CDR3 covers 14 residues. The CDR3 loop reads CASSLGVGNEKLFF. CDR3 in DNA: TGTGCCAGCAGCTTGGGAGTGGGTAATGAAAAACTGTTTTTT.

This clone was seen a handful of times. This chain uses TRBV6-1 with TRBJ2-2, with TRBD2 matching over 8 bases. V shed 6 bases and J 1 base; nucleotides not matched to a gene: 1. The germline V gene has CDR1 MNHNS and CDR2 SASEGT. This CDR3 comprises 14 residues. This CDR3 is CASRAGGNTGELFF. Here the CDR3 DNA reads TGTGCCAGCAGGGCGGGAGGGAACACCGGGGAGCTGTTTTTT.

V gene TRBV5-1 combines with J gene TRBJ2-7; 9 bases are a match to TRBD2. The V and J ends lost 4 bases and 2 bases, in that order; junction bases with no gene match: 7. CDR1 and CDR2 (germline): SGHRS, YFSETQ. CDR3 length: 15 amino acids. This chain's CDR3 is CASSPGLAETYEQYF. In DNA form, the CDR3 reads TGCGCCAGCAGCCCGGGACTAGCCGAGACCTACGAGCAGTACTTC.

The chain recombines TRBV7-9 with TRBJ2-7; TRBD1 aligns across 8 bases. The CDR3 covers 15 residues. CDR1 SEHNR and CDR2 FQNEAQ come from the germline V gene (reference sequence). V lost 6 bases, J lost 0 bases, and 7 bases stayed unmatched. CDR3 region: CASRGTGGGSYEQYF. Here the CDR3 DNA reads TGTGCCAGCAGGGGAACAGGGGGAGGCTCCTACGAGCAGTACTTC.

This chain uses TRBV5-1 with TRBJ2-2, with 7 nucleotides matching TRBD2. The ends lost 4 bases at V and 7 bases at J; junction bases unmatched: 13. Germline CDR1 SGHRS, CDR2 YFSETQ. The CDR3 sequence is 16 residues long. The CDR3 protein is CASSPATSLSFGELFF. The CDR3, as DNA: TGCGCCAGCAGCCCCGCGACTAGCCTCTCTTTCGGGGAGCTGTTTTTT.